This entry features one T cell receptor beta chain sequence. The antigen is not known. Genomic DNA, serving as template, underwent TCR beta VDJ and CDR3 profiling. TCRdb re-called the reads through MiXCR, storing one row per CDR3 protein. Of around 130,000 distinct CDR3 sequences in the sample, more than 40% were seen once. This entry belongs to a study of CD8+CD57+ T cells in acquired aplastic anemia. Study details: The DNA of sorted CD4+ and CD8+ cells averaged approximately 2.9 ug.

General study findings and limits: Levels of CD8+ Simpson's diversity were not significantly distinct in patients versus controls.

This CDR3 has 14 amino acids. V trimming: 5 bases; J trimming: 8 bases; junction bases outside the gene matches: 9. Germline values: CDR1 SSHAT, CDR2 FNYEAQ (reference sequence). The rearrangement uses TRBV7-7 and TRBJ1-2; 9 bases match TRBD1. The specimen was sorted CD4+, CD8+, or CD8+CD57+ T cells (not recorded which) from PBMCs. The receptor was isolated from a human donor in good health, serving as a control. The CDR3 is CASSPRDRVGGYTF. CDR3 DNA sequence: TGTGCCAGCAGCCCCCGGGACAGGGTTGGCGGCTACACCTTC.